This T cell receptor (beta chain) was profiled in a study of T-cell memory formation after mild COVID-19. The overall study: TCR clusters largely stayed donor specific.

TCRdb called the 5' RACE reads again in MiXCR, with one record for every CDR3 protein. The sample includes 530,000 or so distinct CDR3 sequences, 17% of them seen just once. Trimming at V came to 5 bases and at J to 6 bases, leaving 2 bases not matched to a gene. The CDR3 covers 13 residues. CDR1 is SGHTA and CDR2 is FQGNSA in the germline V gene. This clonotype turned up a few times. This sequence was found in an adult woman who had mild COVID-19 (a few samples of this study predate the infection). Cell type and time point are not known. The genes are TRBV7-2 and TRBJ2-1, with 9 bases identical to TRBD1. The specimen was PBMCs or a T cell subset sorted from them (not recorded which). In nucleotides, the CDR3 is TGTGCCAGCAGCAAGGGACAGGGCAATGAGCAGTTCTTC. Encoded protein: CASSKGQGNEQFF.